These T cell receptor beta chains were read from a single sample in a study of CD8+CD57+ T cells in acquired aplastic anemia. TCRdb passed the reads through MiXCR, listing each CDR3 protein once. Altogether some 160,000 distinct CDR3 sequences are present, 45% to 55% being singletons, with the ten largest covering approximately 3%. The sequenced sample was sorted CD4+, CD8+, or CD8+CD57+ T cells (not recorded which) from PBMCs. These receptor sequences come from a human donor with aplastic anemia. Both conserved end residues are part of each CDR3. A D gene is named only where the DNA matches it firmly. A row's size may be missing; if present it is once, few, many or a size class.

cdr3_nt	cdr3_aa	d_call	v_call	j_call	clone_size
TGTGCCAGCAGCCTGGACGGAAACACCGTATATTTT	CASSLDGNTVYF	-	TRBV7-6	TRBJ1-3	-
TGTGCCAGTAGCATGTACACTGAAGCTTTCTTT	CASSMYTEAFF	-	TRBV19	TRBJ1-1	many
TGTGCCAGCAGTTTTCAGTCAGGGGCGCCTCAGCCCCAGCATTTT	CASSFQSGAPQPQHF	-	TRBV12-3/TRBV12-4	TRBJ1-5	few
TGTGCCAGCAGCACGGACAGGAGTACTACTTCCTACGAGCAGTACTTC	CASSTDRSTTSYEQYF	TRBD1	TRBV5-5	TRBJ2-7	many
TGCAGTGCTAGAGACTACAGGGGACGCAATCAGCCCCAGCATTTT	CSARDYRGRNQPQHF	TRBD1	TRBV20-1	TRBJ1-5	many
TGTGCCAGCAGCGTCACTAGCGAGAACACCGGGGAGCTGTTTTTT	CASSVTSENTGELFF	TRBD2	TRBV9	TRBJ2-2	many
TGTGCCAGTGCCGTATTAGAGCATAGCGGTCAGCCCCAGCATTTT	CASAVLEHSGQPQHF	-	TRBV19	TRBJ1-5	-
TGTGCCAGTAGGGACAGGCTGAACACTGAAGCTTTCTTT	CASRDRLNTEAFF	TRBD1	TRBV19	TRBJ1-1	few
TGTGCCAGCAGCTTAGTAGTAGGGGGGCAAGAGACCCAGTACTTC	CASSLVVGGQETQYF	-	TRBV5-8	TRBJ2-5	many
TGCGCCAGCAGCCAAGAATCCGGGGGGTCGGGATCCCAGTACTTC	CASSQESGGSGSQYF	TRBD2	TRBV4-3	TRBJ2-4	once
TGTGCCAGCAGGAGACAGGACTCCTACGAGCAGTACTTC	CASRRQDSYEQYF	-	TRBV2	TRBJ2-7	many
TGTGCTAGTGGTCCCGGGGACACCGGGGAGCTGTTTTTT	CASGPGDTGELFF	-	TRBV12-5	TRBJ2-2	-
TGTGCCAGCAGCGCGCCCGGGACAGGGGGCGAGCAGTACTTC	CASSAPGTGGEQYF	TRBD1	TRBV9	TRBJ2-7	many